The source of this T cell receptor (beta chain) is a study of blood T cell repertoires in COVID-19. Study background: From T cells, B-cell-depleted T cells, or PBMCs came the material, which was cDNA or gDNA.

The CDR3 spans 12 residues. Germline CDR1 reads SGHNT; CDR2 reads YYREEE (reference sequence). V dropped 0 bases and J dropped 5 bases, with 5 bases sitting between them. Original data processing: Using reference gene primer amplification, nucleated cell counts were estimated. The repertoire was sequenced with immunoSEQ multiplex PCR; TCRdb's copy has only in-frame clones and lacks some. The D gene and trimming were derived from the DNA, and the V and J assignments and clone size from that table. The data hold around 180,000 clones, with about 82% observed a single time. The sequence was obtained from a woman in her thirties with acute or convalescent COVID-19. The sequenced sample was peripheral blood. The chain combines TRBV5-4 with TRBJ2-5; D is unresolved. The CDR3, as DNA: TGTGCCAGCAGCTTGGAAGCGGAGACCCAGTACTTC. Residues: CASSLEAETQYF. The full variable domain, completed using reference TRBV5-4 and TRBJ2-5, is ETGVTQSPTHLIKTRGQQVTLRCSSQSGHNTVSWYQQALGQGPQFIFQYYREEENGRGNFPPRFSGLQFPNYSSELNVNALELDDSALYLCASSLEAETQYFGPGTRLLVL.